This note documents a single T cell receptor beta chain sequence. Germline V gene data show CDR1 as SGHTA and CDR2 as FQGNSA. V lost 4 bases and J 1 base, leaving 10 bases between the germline ends. This CDR3 contains 15 residues. The sample is drawn from a study of blood T cell repertoires in COVID-19. The repertoire was sequenced with immunoSEQ multiplex PCR; TCRdb's copy has only in-frame clones and lacks some. Here the sample spans over 150,000 clones, roughly 79% being singletons. The receptor comes from a woman in her seventies with acute or convalescent COVID-19. The gene calls are TRBV7-2 and TRBJ2-2; a weak D match, TRBD2 (6 bases). The specimen was peripheral blood. This CDR3 reads CASSSGLGNTGELFF. CDR3 nucleotide sequence: TGTGCCAGCAGCTCGGGACTGGGGAACACCGGGGAGCTGTTTTTT.